Listed below are T cell receptor beta chains from one sample, sequenced in a study of T cell responses to AZD1222 COVID-19 vaccine. Clones were read by immunoSEQ multiplex PCR, and TCRdb kept only the in-frame ones, dropping some. The sample lists about 150,000 clones, approximately 91% occurring once. Sequencing used peripheral blood, obtained 28 days after the second AZD1222 dose. The receptors derive from an adult who received the AZD1222 COVID-19 vaccine. Each CDR3 is given with its conserved first and last residue. A D gene is named only where the DNA matches it firmly. Not all rows give a size; the values are once, few, many and, for expanded clones, a class.

J gene: TRBJ2-7
V gene: TRBV27
D gene: TRBD1
clone size: .
CDR3 DNA: TGTGCCAGCAGATTTGGGACAGGTCCCTACGAGCAGTACTTC
CDR3 protein: CASRFGTGPYEQYF

J gene: TRBJ1-1
V gene: TRBV7-2
D gene: .
clone size: .
CDR3 DNA: TGTGCCAGCAGCCCCCGGGACCTGAACACTGAAGCTTTCTTT
CDR3 protein: CASSPRDLNTEAFF

J gene: TRBJ2-1
V gene: TRBV5-1
D gene: .
clone size: .
CDR3 DNA: TGCGCCAGCAGCTCGGGACTCCAGGGCTACAATGAGCAGTTCTTC
CDR3 protein: CASSSGLQGYNEQFF

J gene: TRBJ2-1
V gene: TRBV7-9
D gene: TRBD2
clone size: .
CDR3 DNA: TGTGCCAGCAGCCCCGTTGCTAGCGGGAGGAATGAGCAGTTCTTC
CDR3 protein: CASSPVASGRNEQFF

J gene: TRBJ1-1
V gene: TRBV12-3/TRBV12-4
D gene: .
clone size: .
CDR3 DNA: TGTGCCAGCAGTTTGAGGGGTACTGAAGCTTTCTTT
CDR3 protein: CASSLRGTEAFF

J gene: TRBJ2-2
V gene: TRBV11-3
D gene: TRBD1
clone size: .
CDR3 DNA: TGTGCCAGCAGCCCCCGACAGGGGGGGAACACCGGGGAGCTGTTTTTT
CDR3 protein: CASSPRQGGNTGELFF

J gene: TRBJ1-6
V gene: TRBV2
D gene: .
clone size: .
CDR3 DNA: TGTGCCAGCACCCCCCGGGGCAAGAATTCACCCCTCCACTTT
CDR3 protein: CASTPRGKNSPLHF

J gene: TRBJ1-2
V gene: TRBV6-4
D gene: TRBD1
clone size: .
CDR3 DNA: TGTGCCAGCAACCCGGGGGCCGGGACAGGGGGCGAAGGCTACACCTTC
CDR3 protein: CASNPGAGTGGEGYTF

J gene: TRBJ2-1
V gene: TRBV5-4
D gene: TRBD2
clone size: .
CDR3 DNA: TGTGCCAGCAGCCCACGGACTAGCGGGGGGGGGTCCTACAATGAGCAGTTCTTC
CDR3 protein: CASSPRTSGGGSYNEQFF

J gene: TRBJ2-1
V gene: TRBV30
D gene: .
clone size: .
CDR3 DNA: TGTGCCTGGAGTCGAGGGGCCGTACACAATGAGCAGTTCTTC
CDR3 protein: CAWSRGAVHNEQFF

J gene: TRBJ1-1
V gene: TRBV4-3
D gene: .
clone size: .
CDR3 DNA: TGCGCCAGCAGCCCCTTAGTTCTCGGCACTGAAGCTTTCTTT
CDR3 protein: CASSPLVLGTEAFF

J gene: TRBJ1-3
V gene: TRBV9
D gene: .
clone size: .
CDR3 DNA: TGTGCCAGCAGCGTGGGGGCGATTGGAAACACCATATATTTT
CDR3 protein: CASSVGAIGNTIYF

J gene: TRBJ1-1
V gene: TRBV7-9
D gene: TRBD1
clone size: once
CDR3 DNA: TGTGCCAGCAGCTTAGCAGGGACAGGACCCACTGAAGCTTTCTTT
CDR3 protein: CASSLAGTGPTEAFF

J gene: TRBJ1-1
V gene: TRBV30
D gene: .
clone size: .
CDR3 DNA: TGTGCCTGGAGTAGGGACGTTGAAGCTTTCTTT
CDR3 protein: CAWSRDVEAFF

J gene: TRBJ2-2
V gene: TRBV10-1
D gene: TRBD2
clone size: .
CDR3 DNA: TGCGCCAGCAGTGATACTGGGGGGGGTACCGGGGAGCTGTTTTTT
CDR3 protein: CASSDTGGGTGELFF

J gene: TRBJ2-7
V gene: TRBV14
D gene: TRBD2
clone size: .
CDR3 DNA: TGTGCCAGCAGTTATACTAGCGGGGGATACGAGCAGTACTTC
CDR3 protein: CASSYTSGGYEQYF

J gene: TRBJ2-2
V gene: TRBV11-2
D gene: .
clone size: .
CDR3 DNA: TGTGCCAGCAGGTCGACTCGAACCAGGGGATTTGGCGGGGAGCTGTTTTTT
CDR3 protein: CASRSTRTRGFGGELFF

J gene: TRBJ2-1
V gene: TRBV5-1
D gene: .
clone size: once
CDR3 DNA: TGCGCCAGCAGCTTTAGGGCGATGGGGTACAATGAGCAGTTCTTC
CDR3 protein: CASSFRAMGYNEQFF

J gene: TRBJ2-3
V gene: TRBV19
D gene: TRBD2
clone size: .
CDR3 DNA: TGTGCCAGTAGCCTGCTCCCGGGACTAGCGGGGAAACGGGGAGATACGCAGTATTTT
CDR3 protein: CASSLLPGLAGKRGDTQYF

J gene: TRBJ1-6
V gene: TRBV3-1/TRBV3-2
D gene: .
clone size: once
CDR3 DNA: TGTGCCAGCAGCTACTCTGGTAATTCACCCCTCCACTTT
CDR3 protein: CASSYSGNSPLHF

J gene: TRBJ2-3
V gene: TRBV11-2
D gene: .
clone size: .
CDR3 DNA: TGTGCCAGCAGTCCTTATAGCAAGACAGATACGCAGTATTTT
CDR3 protein: CASSPYSKTDTQYF

J gene: TRBJ1-2
V gene: TRBV27
D gene: .
clone size: .
CDR3 DNA: TGTGCCAGCAGTTTGCAGGGCCAGCCCCTCTATGGCTACACCTTC
CDR3 protein: CASSLQGQPLYGYTF

J gene: TRBJ2-3
V gene: TRBV27
D gene: .
clone size: .
CDR3 DNA: TGTGCCAGCACCAACCACAGAAGTTCTAGCACAGATACGCAGTATTTT
CDR3 protein: CASTNHRSSSTDTQYF

J gene: TRBJ2-3
V gene: TRBV19
D gene: TRBD1
clone size: .
CDR3 DNA: TGTGCCAGTAGTGAGCAGGGGGCTAGGGATACGCAGTATTTT
CDR3 protein: CASSEQGARDTQYF

J gene: TRBJ2-5
V gene: TRBV4-1
D gene: TRBD1
clone size: .
CDR3 DNA: TGCGCCAGCAGCCAAGAAATTCAAGGGACAGGCCAAGAGACCCAGTACTTC
CDR3 protein: CASSQEIQGTGQETQYF

J gene: TRBJ2-7
V gene: TRBV19
D gene: .
clone size: .
CDR3 DNA: TGTGCCAGCGCAGGGGGGCAGACCTACGAGCAGTACTTC
CDR3 protein: CASAGGQTYEQYF

J gene: TRBJ2-5
V gene: TRBV6-5
D gene: .
clone size: .
CDR3 DNA: TGTGCCAGCGCGGTCGGATGGGGCTTCCAAGAGACCCAGTACTTC
CDR3 protein: CASAVGWGFQETQYF

J gene: TRBJ1-5
V gene: TRBV19
D gene: .
clone size: .
CDR3 DNA: TGTGCCAGTAGTATGATAGGGGCGGAGGGACAGCCCCAGCATTTT
CDR3 protein: CASSMIGAEGQPQHF

J gene: TRBJ2-1
V gene: TRBV19
D gene: TRBD2
clone size: .
CDR3 DNA: TGTGCCAGTAGTATATCAGCGGGAGGGTCGGATGAGCAGTTCTTC
CDR3 protein: CASSISAGGSDEQFF

J gene: TRBJ2-1
V gene: TRBV20-1
D gene: .
clone size: .
CDR3 DNA: TGCAGTGCTAGGTCCAATGAGCAGTTCTTC
CDR3 protein: CSARSNEQFF

J gene: TRBJ2-7
V gene: TRBV11-2
D gene: .
clone size: .
CDR3 DNA: TGTGCCAGCAGCTTAGGGGCGGCAGAGCGGTACTTC
CDR3 protein: CASSLGAAERYF

J gene: TRBJ2-3
V gene: TRBV7-2
D gene: TRBD2
clone size: .
CDR3 DNA: TGTGCCAGCAGCTTACGGCTAGCGGGAGGCATTGATACGCAGTATTTT
CDR3 protein: CASSLRLAGGIDTQYF

J gene: TRBJ1-6
V gene: TRBV10-3
D gene: .
clone size: .
CDR3 DNA: TGTGCCATCAGGGACTATAATTCACCCCTCCACTTT
CDR3 protein: CAIRDYNSPLHF

J gene: TRBJ2-3
V gene: TRBV27
D gene: TRBD2
clone size: .
CDR3 DNA: TGTGCCAGCAGTTTACTAGCGGGGTTTAGCACAGATACGCAGTATTTT
CDR3 protein: CASSLLAGFSTDTQYF

J gene: TRBJ1-2
V gene: TRBV6-1
D gene: .
clone size: .
CDR3 DNA: TGTGCCAGCAGTGAACCAGGGTTGGCACTATGGGGCTACACCTTC
CDR3 protein: CASSEPGLALWGYTF

J gene: TRBJ2-3
V gene: TRBV4-1
D gene: .
clone size: .
CDR3 DNA: TGCGCCAGCAGCCAACAGACACTTCGAAGCACAGATACGCAGTATTTT
CDR3 protein: CASSQQTLRSTDTQYF

J gene: TRBJ2-5
V gene: TRBV30
D gene: .
clone size: .
CDR3 DNA: TGTGCCTGGAGTGGCTACAGGGCGACGGAGACCCAGTACTTC
CDR3 protein: CAWSGYRATETQYF

J gene: TRBJ2-3
V gene: TRBV7-3
D gene: .
clone size: .
CDR3 DNA: TGTGCCAGCAGCAGGGAACTTACTAGCACAGATACGCAGTATTTT
CDR3 protein: CASSRELTSTDTQYF

J gene: TRBJ2-7
V gene: TRBV6-5
D gene: .
clone size: .
CDR3 DNA: TGTGCCAGCATTCGACCAGGGGTATACGAGCAGTACTTC
CDR3 protein: CASIRPGVYEQYF

J gene: TRBJ2-7
V gene: TRBV20-1
D gene: .
clone size: .
CDR3 DNA: TGCAGTGCTGTCCCCGTGAACGAGCAGTACTTC
CDR3 protein: CSAVPVNEQYF

J gene: TRBJ2-7
V gene: TRBV6-6
D gene: .
clone size: .
CDR3 DNA: TGTGCCAGCAGTTACCTCCATTTCCGATTCCTCTACGAGCAGTACTTC
CDR3 protein: CASSYLHFRFLYEQYF

J gene: TRBJ1-1
V gene: TRBV27
D gene: TRBD1
clone size: once
CDR3 DNA: TGTGCCAGCAGCCTACAGGGGGGGAACACTGAAGCTTTCTTT
CDR3 protein: CASSLQGGNTEAFF

J gene: TRBJ2-5
V gene: TRBV24-1
D gene: TRBD2
clone size: .
CDR3 DNA: TGTGCCACCAGGGGGACTAGCGGAGAAGAGACCCAGTACTTC
CDR3 protein: CATRGTSGEETQYF

J gene: TRBJ1-4
V gene: TRBV19
D gene: TRBD1
clone size: once
CDR3 DNA: TGTGCCAGTAGTATAAAGGGGACAGGGAGAACAGAAAAACTGTTTTTT
CDR3 protein: CASSIKGTGRTEKLFF

J gene: TRBJ2-1
V gene: TRBV5-1
D gene: .
clone size: .
CDR3 DNA: TGCGCCAGCAGCGGACACAAGGAGGACAATGAGCAGTTCTTC
CDR3 protein: CASSGHKEDNEQFF

J gene: TRBJ1-2
V gene: TRBV7-9
D gene: .
clone size: .
CDR3 DNA: TGTGCCAGCAGCTTAGTGGGCGACAAACGCACTAACTATGGCTACACCTTC
CDR3 protein: CASSLVGDKRTNYGYTF

J gene: TRBJ2-7
V gene: TRBV11-3
D gene: TRBD1
clone size: few
CDR3 DNA: TGTGCCAGCAGCTTGGAGACAGGGTTTGGTAGCGAGCAGTACTTC
CDR3 protein: CASSLETGFGSEQYF

J gene: TRBJ1-1
V gene: TRBV5-1
D gene: TRBD1
clone size: .
CDR3 DNA: TGCGCCAGCAGCCCGGACAGGGGATGGAGGACTGAAGCTTTCTTT
CDR3 protein: CASSPDRGWRTEAFF

J gene: TRBJ2-5
V gene: TRBV6-5
D gene: .
clone size: .
CDR3 DNA: TGTGCCAGCAGTCTCAACAGGGTGGAGACCCAGTACTTC
CDR3 protein: CASSLNRVETQYF

J gene: TRBJ2-1
V gene: TRBV13
D gene: TRBD2
clone size: .
CDR3 DNA: TGTGCCAGCAGCTCTTGGACTAGGTCCTACTACGGCTACAATGAGCAGTTCTTC
CDR3 protein: CASSSWTRSYYGYNEQFF

J gene: TRBJ2-1
V gene: TRBV2
D gene: .
clone size: .
CDR3 DNA: TGTGCCAGCAGAATGGACGGGGCTTACAATGAGCAGTTCTTC
CDR3 protein: CASRMDGAYNEQFF

J gene: TRBJ1-5
V gene: TRBV10-2
D gene: .
clone size: .
CDR3 DNA: TGCGCCAGCACACATACTCGGGGCAATCAGCCCCAGCATTTT
CDR3 protein: CASTHTRGNQPQHF

J gene: TRBJ1-6
V gene: TRBV10-3
D gene: TRBD1
clone size: .
CDR3 DNA: TGTGCCATCGACGACAGGGGGCAAGGCGGGACCAGCTCCTATAATTCACCCCTCCACTTT
CDR3 protein: CAIDDRGQGGTSSYNSPLHF

J gene: TRBJ2-1
V gene: TRBV4-3
D gene: TRBD2
clone size: .
CDR3 DNA: TGCGCCAGCAGCCAAGTCCCTAGCGGGGGATACAATGAGCAGTTCTTC
CDR3 protein: CASSQVPSGGYNEQFF

J gene: TRBJ1-6
V gene: TRBV11-2
D gene: .
clone size: once
CDR3 DNA: TGTGCCAGCACCGCGGCAAGGACGCATAATTCACCCCTCCACTTT
CDR3 protein: CASTAARTHNSPLHF

J gene: TRBJ1-1
V gene: TRBV5-1
D gene: .
clone size: .
CDR3 DNA: TGCGCCAGCAGCTTGGGGCTGAGCATGAACACTGAAGCTTTCTTT
CDR3 protein: CASSLGLSMNTEAFF